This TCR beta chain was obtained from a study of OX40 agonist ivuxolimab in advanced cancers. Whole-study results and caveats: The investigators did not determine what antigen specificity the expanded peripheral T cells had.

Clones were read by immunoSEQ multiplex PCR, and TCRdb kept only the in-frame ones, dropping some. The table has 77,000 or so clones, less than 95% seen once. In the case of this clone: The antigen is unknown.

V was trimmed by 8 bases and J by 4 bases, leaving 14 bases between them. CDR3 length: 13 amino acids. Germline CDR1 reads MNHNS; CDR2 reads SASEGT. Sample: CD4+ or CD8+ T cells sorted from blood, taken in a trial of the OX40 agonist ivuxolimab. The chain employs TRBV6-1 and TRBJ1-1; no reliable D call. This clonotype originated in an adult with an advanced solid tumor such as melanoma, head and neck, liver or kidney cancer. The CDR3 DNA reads TGTGCCAGCGAAGGTACCCGGTTCACTGAAGCTTTCTTT. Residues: CASEGTRFTEAFF.